Listed here are 21 T cell receptor beta chains from one sample, sequenced in a study of T-cell memory formation after mild COVID-19. MiXCR, applied by TCRdb to the 5' RACE reads, yields one record per CDR3 protein. The sample shows 400,000 to 500,000 distinct CDR3 sequences, more than 15% of them seen only once. Source material: PBMCs or a T cell subset sorted from them (not recorded which). These receptors were taken from a young man who had mild COVID-19 (a few samples of this study predate the infection). Cell type and time point are not known.

In this sample, this clonotype turned up a few times. The chain joins TRBV5-1 to TRBJ2-5; D call uncertain. The CDR3 spans 14 residues. The germline V gene has CDR1 SGHRS and CDR2 YFSETQ. V dropped 7 bases and J dropped 1 base, with 14 bases sitting between them. This CDR3 reads CASRASNLQETQYF. CDR3 in DNA: TGCGCCAGCCGGGCCTCCAACCTCCAAGAGACCCAGTACTTC.

The CDR3 nucleotides are TGTGCCAGCAGCTTAACTTGGACTAGCGGGGGCCATGAGCAGTTCTTC. Translation gives CASSLTWTSGGHEQFF. The rearrangement uses TRBV7-9 and TRBJ2-1; TRBD2 aligns across 13 bases. V lost 2 bases and J lost 8; bases outside the gene matches: 6. The length of the CDR3 is 16 residues. CDR1 and CDR2 (germline): SEHNR, FQNEAQ (reference sequence).

This clonotype was seen a few times. The CDR3 loop is CSAPSSGGSDTQYF. The DNA of the CDR3 is TGCAGTGCTCCTAGTAGCGGGGGATCAGATACGCAGTATTTT. V usage is TRBV20-1 and J usage is TRBJ2-3, with TRBD2 identical over 9 bases. CDR3 size: 14 residues. Germline V gene sequence: CDR1 DFQATT, CDR2 SNEGSKA (reference sequence). Losses at the gene ends were 5 bases for V and 4 bases for J; bases not matched to a gene: 7.

Only a few counts were recorded for this clonotype. The chain uses TRBV20-1 and TRBJ2-2, with D hard to call. Trimming pared 1 base from V and 0 bases from J, leaving 9 bases between. Looked up from germline, CDR1 is DFQATT and CDR2 is SNEGSKA (reference sequence). The CDR3 is made up of 15 amino acids. The CDR3 loop reads CSARVYSPNTGELFF. DNA of the CDR3: TGCAGTGCTAGAGTTTACAGCCCGAACACCGGGGAGCTGTTTTTT.

This clonotype was picked up a small number of times. The chain joins TRBV5-1 to TRBJ2-7; 7 bases fit TRBD1. The V segment lost 4 bases and the J segment 0 bases; nucleotides outside the gene matches: 4. From germline, CDR1 is SGHRS and CDR2 YFSETQ. This CDR3 comprises 14 residues. The CDR3 sequence is CASSLSGGSYEQYV. CDR3 nucleotide sequence: TGCGCCAGCAGCCTGTCAGGGGGCTCCTACGAGCAGTACGTC.

The gene calls are TRBV28 and TRBJ1-1, with TRBD1 as a possible D gene (5 bases). The germline CDR1 and CDR2 sequences are MDHEN and SYDVKM. The CDR3 is 14 residues long. Between the trimmed V and J ends, which lost 9 bases and 3 bases, there was a span of 17 bases. The CDR3 DNA is TGTGCCAGTTATGGGCGGGGGGGGTACACTGAAGCTTTCTTT. As protein: CASYGRGGYTEAFF.

The DNA for the CDR3 is TGTGCCAGCAGCACCTCGACAGGGTCCGGGGAGCTGTTTTTT. Amino acids: CASSTSTGSGELFF. This rearrangement joins TRBV7-9 to TRBJ2-2; 7 bases agree with TRBD1. V trimming: 5 bases; J trimming: 6 bases; junction bases outside the gene matches: 6. The CDR3 runs to 14 residues. The germline CDR1 and CDR2 sequences are SEHNR and FQNEAQ (reference sequence).

This clonotype was observed a few times. This chain uses TRBV10-1 with TRBJ2-4; tentatively, D is TRBD1 or TRBD2 (5 bases each). Trimming removed 8 bases at V and 6 bases at J, with 20 bases between. The CDR3 covers 15 residues. Germline CDR1 is WNHNN and CDR2 is SYGVQD (reference sequence). The CDR3 loop reads CASPPQGEEGNIQYF. As DNA, the CDR3 is TGCGCCAGCCCTCCCCAAGGGGAAGAGGGAAACATTCAGTACTTC.

There are many counts of this clonotype. One end of the junction fails to match germline, which may point to a read error. This CDR3 is CASSFGTGDYEQYF. For the CDR3, the DNA is TGTGCCAGCAGTTTCGGGACAGGGGATTACGAGCAGTACTTC. This rearrangement joins TRBV5-1 to TRBJ2-7; 10 bases fit TRBD1. The germline CDR1 and CDR2 sequences are SGHRS and YFSETQ. This CDR3 has 14 residues.

V gene TRBV15 combines with J gene TRBJ2-5; TRBD2 is a possible D gene (6 bases). Germline V gene sequence: CDR1 LNHNV, CDR2 YYDKDF (reference sequence). Between the trimmed V and J ends, which lost 6 bases and 7 bases, there was a span of 12 bases. CDR3 length: 12 amino acids. CDR3 loop: CATRVTAGTQYF. The DNA for the CDR3 is TGTGCCACCAGAGTGACAGCGGGGACCCAGTACTTC.

This clonotype occurred a few times. The rearrangement links TRBV7-2 to TRBJ1-3, with 7 bases identical to TRBD1. V lost 5 bases and J lost 4; bases outside the gene matches: 11. The CDR3 consists of 16 residues. The V gene's germline CDR1 is SGHTA and CDR2 FQGNSA. CDR3 sequence: CASSTQTGQAGNTIYF. CDR3 bases: TGTGCCAGCAGCACCCAGACAGGGCAAGCGGGAAACACCATATATTTT.

This clonotype was seen more than once but under ten times. The chain combines TRBV24-1 with TRBJ2-5; 8 nucleotides line up with TRBD1. Unmatched junction bases numbered 7, after V lost 4 bases and J lost 4 bases. Per germline, CDR1 KGHDR and CDR2 SFDVKD. This CDR3 has 15 residues. The CDR3 coding sequence is TGTGCCACCAGTGAAACAGGACAGGGAGGAGAGACCCAGTACTTC. It yields the protein CATSETGQGGETQYF.

This clonotype has more than one count but fewer than ten. The V call is TRBV20-1, the J call TRBJ2-1; 8 bases line up with TRBD2. Unmatched junction bases numbered 7, after V lost 3 bases and J lost 3 bases. This CDR3 has 15 residues. Germline CDR1 and CDR2: DFQATT and SNEGSKA (reference sequence). This chain's CDR3 is CSASNSGAIYNEQFF. Here the CDR3 DNA reads TGCAGTGCTAGCAATAGCGGGGCCATCTACAATGAGCAGTTCTTC.

The chain carries TRBV7-2 and TRBJ2-7; TRBD1 might be the D (6 bases). The CDR3 is 15 residues long. V was shortened by 0 bases and J by 4 bases, with 13 bases between the two germline ends. CDR1 and CDR2 (germline): SGHTA, FQGNSA. CDR3 DNA sequence: TGTGCCAGCAGCTTAGCGCCTGGACAGCAATACGAGCAGTACGTC. Translated: CASSLAPGQQYEQYV.

This clonotype came up a few times. V gene TRBV20-1 combines with J gene TRBJ1-5; 8 bases are a match to TRBD1. The CDR3 has 14 amino acids. With 4 bases clipped from V and 3 bases from J, the junction kept 5 bases outside the gene matches. CDR1 and CDR2 (germline): DFQATT, SNEGSKA (reference sequence). The CDR3 spells CSATRDRINQPQHF. Written as DNA, the CDR3 is TGCAGTGCTACGAGGGACAGGATCAATCAGCCCCAGCATTTT.

This clonotype was counted between two and nine times. The chain carries TRBV2 and TRBJ2-1; D gene ambiguous. Germline V CDR1 and CDR2: SNHLY, FYNNEI. The CDR3 is 12 residues long. V shed 1 base and J shed 9 bases, with 7 bases lying between them. CDR3 loop: CASSEDRTEQFF. CDR3 coding DNA: TGTGCCAGCAGTGAAGATCGGACTGAGCAGTTCTTC.

The chain has TRBV4-3 and TRBJ1-5; tentative D call: TRBD1 (5 bases). The germline gives CDR1 LGHNA, CDR2 YSLEER. V was cut by 0 bases and J by 4 bases, with 16 bases left in between. The CDR3 covers 17 residues. The CDR3 region has the DNA TGCGCCAGCAGCCAAGAACCGCCGGGACGGAGTAATCAGCCCCAGCATTTT. It yields the protein CASSQEPPGRSNQPQHF.

This rearrangement joins TRBV7-6 to TRBJ1-2; D is perhaps TRBD1 (5 bases). Deletions cut 4 bases from V and 14 bases from J, with 17 bases between. The CDR3 sequence is 12 residues long. The germline V gene encodes CDR1 SGHVS and CDR2 FNYEAQ. The CDR3 coding sequence is TGTGCCAGCAGCTGGGGAGGAGACAGCCCAACCTTC. It encodes CASSWGGDSPTF.

V is TRBV9 and J is TRBJ2-1; the D is unclear. V was cut by 0 bases and J by 7 bases, with 11 bases left in between. CDR1 is SGDLS and CDR2 is YYNGEE in the germline V gene. This CDR3 region has 14 residues. The CDR3: CASSVDFDGNEQFF. As DNA, the CDR3 is TGTGCCAGCAGCGTAGATTTTGACGGGAATGAGCAGTTCTTC.

This clonotype was observed once. The chain is built from TRBV18 and TRBJ1-1, with D possibly TRBD1 on 5 matching bases. The germline CDR1 and CDR2 sequences are KGHSH and LQKENI. V was trimmed by 5 bases and J by 8 bases, leaving 15 bases between them. This CDR3 region has 13 residues. CDR3 in amino acids: CASSDRDGGEAFF. The DNA of the CDR3 is TGTGCCAGCTCAGACCGGGACGGCGGCGAAGCTTTCTTT.

The rearrangement uses TRBV15 and TRBJ2-3; D is ambiguous. The CDR3 has 16 residues. CDR1 is LNHNV and CDR2 is YYDKDF in the germline V gene (reference sequence). V dropped 0 bases and J dropped 1 base, with 11 bases sitting between them. The CDR3 nucleotides are TGTGCCACCAGCAGAGATGTACGCCGGGGCACAGATACGCAGTATTTT. Translated, it gives CATSRDVRRGTDTQYF.